The rows below give T cell receptor beta chains drawn from one sample of a study of cytomegalovirus exposure and HLA in healthy donors. Sequencing was performed with immunoSEQ multiplex PCR; in TCRdb, only in-frame clones are kept and a portion is missing. The profile covers about 83,000 clones, with approximately 75% appearing a single time and about 4% taken by the ten largest. The sample consisted of PBMCs. The receptor source for this set is a man in his sixties in good health and CMV-seronegative. CDR3s include the opening cysteine and the closing phenylalanine or tryptophan. D genes are given only for firm matches. For some rows the clone size is stated as once, few or many, or as a class when expanded; others skip it.

cdr3_nt: TGTGCCAGCAGCCCCCTCGGGGGTACCACAGATACGCAGTATTTT
cdr3_aa: CASSPLGGTTDTQYF
j_call: TRBJ2-3
v_call: TRBV7-6
cdr3_length: 15
clone_size: NA
d_call: NA

cdr3_nt: TGTGCCAGCAGCAAAAATCCAGGCGGGGGGGATGAGCAGTTCTTC
cdr3_aa: CASSKNPGGGDEQFF
j_call: TRBJ2-1
v_call: TRBV21-1
cdr3_length: 15
clone_size: NA
d_call: NA

cdr3_nt: TGTGCCAGCAGCCGCGACAGGGGCCCAGATACGCAGTATTTT
cdr3_aa: CASSRDRGPDTQYF
j_call: TRBJ2-3
v_call: TRBV11-2
cdr3_length: 14
clone_size: once
d_call: TRBD1

cdr3_nt: TGTGCCAGCAGCTTTCCGGACACCGGGGAGCTGTTTTTT
cdr3_aa: CASSFPDTGELFF
j_call: TRBJ2-2
v_call: TRBV5-4
cdr3_length: 13
clone_size: few
d_call: NA

cdr3_nt: TGTGCCAGCAGCCCTTCCGGGACTCCGAACTATGGCTACACCTTC
cdr3_aa: CASSPSGTPNYGYTF
j_call: TRBJ1-2
v_call: TRBV13
cdr3_length: 15
clone_size: NA
d_call: NA

cdr3_nt: TGTGCCAGCAGCCTTCGGACAGGGGGGACGGACGAGCAGTACTTC
cdr3_aa: CASSLRTGGTDEQYF
j_call: TRBJ2-7
v_call: TRBV4-2
cdr3_length: 15
clone_size: NA
d_call: TRBD1

cdr3_nt: TGTGCCAGCAGCTCAGACAGGGGGCCCGGGGAGCTGTTTTTT
cdr3_aa: CASSSDRGPGELFF
j_call: TRBJ2-2
v_call: TRBV9
cdr3_length: 14
clone_size: NA
d_call: TRBD1

cdr3_nt: TGCGCCAGCAGCTTGGGTGCGGGGGGCCACGAGCAGTACTTC
cdr3_aa: CASSLGAGGHEQYF
j_call: TRBJ2-7
v_call: TRBV5-1
cdr3_length: 14
clone_size: NA
d_call: TRBD2

cdr3_nt: TGTGCCAGCAGCCGGCTCGGGGGGGTGGGCACAGATACGCAGTATTTT
cdr3_aa: CASSRLGGVGTDTQYF
j_call: TRBJ2-3
v_call: TRBV7-2
cdr3_length: 16
clone_size: NA
d_call: TRBD2

cdr3_nt: TGTGCCAGCAGTGGACGAGGGGGGGGGATCTACAATGAGCAGTTCTTC
cdr3_aa: CASSGRGGGIYNEQFF
j_call: TRBJ2-1
v_call: TRBV6-1
cdr3_length: 16
clone_size: NA
d_call: NA

cdr3_nt: TGTGCCAGCAGCCGACTAGCGGGGGCGAGCTCCTACGAGCAGTACTTC
cdr3_aa: CASSRLAGASSYEQYF
j_call: TRBJ2-7
v_call: TRBV5-6
cdr3_length: 16
clone_size: few
d_call: TRBD2

cdr3_nt: TGCAGCGTTGAGGGGACAGGGGAGGGGCAAGAGACCCAGTACTTC
cdr3_aa: CSVEGTGEGQETQYF
j_call: TRBJ2-5
v_call: TRBV29-1
cdr3_length: 15
clone_size: NA
d_call: TRBD1

cdr3_nt: TGTGCCAGCAGCCTCCGGACAGGGCTGATCACTGAAGCTTTCTTT
cdr3_aa: CASSLRTGLITEAFF
j_call: TRBJ1-1
v_call: TRBV7-8
cdr3_length: 15
clone_size: NA
d_call: TRBD1

cdr3_nt: TGCGCCAGCAGCATCCGACAGGGGGCGGGCGAGCAGTACTTC
cdr3_aa: CASSIRQGAGEQYF
j_call: TRBJ2-7
v_call: TRBV5-1
cdr3_length: 14
clone_size: few
d_call: TRBD1

cdr3_nt: TGTGCCAGCGTCCCTCGGGGGGGGAGCACAGATACGCAGTATTTT
cdr3_aa: CASVPRGGSTDTQYF
j_call: TRBJ2-3
v_call: TRBV9
cdr3_length: 15
clone_size: NA
d_call: TRBD2

cdr3_nt: TGTGCCAGCAGCGTTGACAGGGCGAACACTGAAGCTTTCTTT
cdr3_aa: CASSVDRANTEAFF
j_call: TRBJ1-1
v_call: TRBV9
cdr3_length: 14
clone_size: NA
d_call: TRBD1

cdr3_nt: TGCGCCAGCAGCTCACCAACAGGGAAGGATACGCAGTATTTT
cdr3_aa: CASSSPTGKDTQYF
j_call: TRBJ2-3
v_call: TRBV5-1
cdr3_length: 14
clone_size: NA
d_call: NA

cdr3_nt: TGTGCCATCAGTGGTAGGCAGGGGGCATCGTCCGATACGCAGTATTTT
cdr3_aa: CAISGRQGASSDTQYF
j_call: TRBJ2-3
v_call: TRBV10-3
cdr3_length: 16
clone_size: NA
d_call: TRBD1

cdr3_nt: TGTGCCAGCAGCTGGGACAGCCCAGATCAGCCCCAGCATTTT
cdr3_aa: CASSWDSPDQPQHF
j_call: TRBJ1-5
v_call: TRBV6-6
cdr3_length: 14
clone_size: few
d_call: TRBD1

cdr3_nt: TGTTCCAGCAGCGAACCGGGGCTAAGGGGGCGCGAGACCGAAGCTTTCTTT
cdr3_aa: CSSSEPGLRGRETEAFF
j_call: TRBJ1-1
v_call: TRBV7-9
cdr3_length: 17
clone_size: NA
d_call: TRBD1

cdr3_nt: TGTGCCAGCAGTGACTCCCAGGGGGCCGGGGAGCTGTTTTTT
cdr3_aa: CASSDSQGAGELFF
j_call: TRBJ2-2
v_call: TRBV6-4
cdr3_length: 14
clone_size: NA
d_call: TRBD1

cdr3_nt: TGTGCCAGCAGTAACGCCGGGACAGGGGTCAGGGTCAATCAGCCCCAGCATTTT
cdr3_aa: CASSNAGTGVRVNQPQHF
j_call: TRBJ1-5
v_call: TRBV6-4
cdr3_length: 18
clone_size: few
d_call: TRBD1

cdr3_nt: TGTGCCAGCAGCCCCCAGGCAGGGGTGAACACTGAAGCTTTCTTT
cdr3_aa: CASSPQAGVNTEAFF
j_call: TRBJ1-1
v_call: TRBV5-6
cdr3_length: 15
clone_size: NA
d_call: NA